This T cell receptor beta chain was retrieved from a study of shared clonotypes between healthy human individuals. General study findings and limits: Naive subsets, compared against memory subsets, generally had larger estimated richness values. Among donors, the sharing of clonotypes was expected to be influenced by sequencing depth.

Positive CCR7 selection of CD45RO-negative cells yielded the naive CD8 cells, and terminally differentiated effector memory CD45RA+ cells were excluded. To note about this clone: The target antigen is unknown.

Deep was the level used in running the assay. Method: immunoSEQ multiplex PCR; TCRdb's copy keeps in-frame clones and lacks some. The top ten hold 0.9% to 1.5% of the sample, which has about 1,900,000 clones, around 96% seen once. Germline loops: CDR1 SNHLY, CDR2 FYNNEI. V was trimmed by 8 bases and J by 1 base, leaving 12 bases between them. CDR3 length: 13 amino acids. The receptor was derived from a man between 18 and 35 years old in good health. V gene TRBV2 combines with J gene TRBJ2-7, with D tentatively TRBD1 (6 bases). Sequences were obtained from naive CD8+ T cells sorted from blood. The CDR3: CASQDSLSYEQYF. CDR3 in DNA: TGTGCCAGCCAGGACAGTCTTTCCTACGAGCAGTACTTC.